These 3 T cell receptor beta chains were sequenced from one sample in a study of T cell responses to AZD1222 COVID-19 vaccine. Repertoires were generated with immunoSEQ multiplex PCR, while TCRdb's copy carries only in-frame clones and drops some. Of 70,000 to 90,000 clones in the sample, roughly 87% were seen once. This material consisted of peripheral blood, taken 28 days after the second AZD1222 dose. Receptors originate from an adult who received the AZD1222 COVID-19 vaccine.

To note about this clone: Other DNA sequences in the same sample also yield this CDR3. This chain joins TRBV12-3 or TRBV12-4 and TRBJ1-5; D unclear. Trimming took 4 bases from V and 5 from J, leaving 6 bases between them. The CDR3 is 12 amino acids. The CDR3 loop reads CASSYGDQPQHF. CDR3 nucleotide sequence: TGTGCCAGCAGTTACGGGGATCAGCCCCAGCATTTT.

This clone was counted once. The chain joins TRBV7-3 to TRBJ1-2, with D uncertain. The germline V gene has CDR1 SGHTA and CDR2 FQGTGA. Trimming took 3 bases from V and 1 from J, leaving 9 bases between them. This CDR3 contains 14 residues. This chain's CDR3 is CASSLGQNNYGYTF. DNA for the CDR3: TGTGCCAGCAGCTTGGGTCAAAATAACTATGGCTACACCTTC.

This clone was counted once. The chain couples TRBV12-3 or TRBV12-4 to TRBJ2-7, with a weak D call TRBD1 (5 bases). With 7 bases removed from V and 2 bases from J, the gap between germline ends came to 6 bases. The CDR3 runs 11 residues. The CDR3 sequence: CASKGTYEQYF. The CDR3 DNA sequence: TGTGCCAGCAAGGGGACCTACGAGCAGTACTTC.